A selection of T cell receptor beta chains follows, all from one sample in a study of T cell changes during pregnancy in multiple sclerosis. Profiled with immunoSEQ multiplex PCR; TCRdb holds only in-frame clones, not every one. The sample lists roughly 40,000 clones, about 89% seen once, with approximately 0.73% in the top ten. Here the sequenced sample was CD4+ T cells from peripheral blood mononuclear cells, taken before pregnancy. The receptor source for this set is a female donor with multiple sclerosis, enrolled in a pregnancy study. Each CDR3 is given with its conserved first and last residue. A D gene is named only where the DNA matches it firmly. Clone sizes are given selectively: once, few, many, or a class where the clone is expanded.

j_call | d_call | clone_size | v_call | cdr3_aa | cdr3_nt
TRBJ2-6 | . | . | TRBV4-3 | CASSQATPPGSGANVLTF | TGCGCCAGCAGCCAAGCAACCCCCCCAGGGTCTGGGGCCAACGTCCTGACTTTC
TRBJ2-7 | TRBD1 | . | TRBV19 | CASSMVGDRSYEQYF | TGTGCCAGTAGTATGGTTGGGGACAGATCCTACGAGCAGTACTTC
TRBJ1-6 | TRBD1 | . | TRBV27 | CASSGTGASYNSPLHF | TGTGCCAGCAGTGGAACAGGGGCATCCTATAATTCACCCCTCCACTTT
TRBJ2-5 | . | few | TRBV29-1 | CSVSARLETQYF | TGCAGCGTTAGTGCTAGATTGGAGACCCAGTACTTC
TRBJ2-3 | . | . | TRBV19 | CASRGTDTQYF | TGTGCCAGTCGGGGCACAGATACGCAGTATTTT
TRBJ2-7 | . | . | TRBV30 | CAWSVRPLGDGEQYF | TGTGCCTGGAGTGTTCGGCCCCTAGGTGACGGCGAGCAGTACTTC
TRBJ1-2 | TRBD1 | . | TRBV4-3 | CASSRSGTGLSGYTF | TGCGCCAGCAGCCGATCCGGGACAGGTTTGAGTGGCTACACCTTC
TRBJ1-2 | . | . | TRBV7-3 | CASSSDRTYGYTF | TGTGCCAGCAGCTCTGACAGGACCTATGGCTACACCTTC
TRBJ1-1 | TRBD1 | . | TRBV5-1 | CASSLRGPDRGAFF | TGCGCCAGCAGCTTGAGGGGGCCCGACAGGGGAGCTTTCTTT
TRBJ1-6 | . | . | TRBV5-5 | CASSLGDITSPLHF | TGTGCCAGCAGCTTAGGGGACATAACTTCACCCCTCCACTTT
TRBJ1-5 | TRBD1 | . | TRBV15 | CATSTTGGGLPQHF | TGTGCCACCTCGACTACAGGGGGCGGATTGCCCCAGCATTTT
TRBJ1-3 | TRBD1 | once | TRBV7-7 | CASSPDRVGNTIYF | TGTGCCAGCAGCCCCGACAGGGTCGGAAACACCATATATTTT
TRBJ2-3 | . | . | TRBV2 | CASRKPGDTQYF | TGTGCCAGCAGGAAGCCTGGAGATACGCAGTATTTT
TRBJ1-6 | TRBD1 | . | TRBV29-1 | CSVKGQGANSPLHF | TGCAGCGTGAAAGGACAGGGGGCTAATTCACCCCTCCACTTT
TRBJ1-2 | . | . | TRBV6-9 | CAGAPGSFPNYGYTF | TGTGCCGGTGCGCCGGGGTCTTTTCCTAACTATGGCTACACCTTC
TRBJ1-6 | . | . | TRBV7-9 | CASSRQTVHNSPLHF | TGTGCCAGCAGCCGGCAGACAGTCCATAATTCACCCCTCCACTTT
TRBJ1-5 | . | . | TRBV6-5 | CASSYPGQPQHF | TGTGCCAGCAGTTACCCCGGGCAGCCCCAGCATTTT
TRBJ1-4 | . | . | TRBV7-9 | CASSLGVLGARDEKLFF | TGTGCCAGCAGCTTAGGAGTCCTGGGGGCGAGGGATGAAAAACTGTTTTTT
TRBJ2-7 | . | . | TRBV6-5 | CASSYIRQGYEQYF | TGTGCCAGCAGTTATATACGGCAGGGCTACGAGCAGTACTTC
TRBJ1-4 | TRBD1 | . | TRBV7-2 | CASSLDRQGTGEKLFF | TGTGCCAGCAGCTTAGATCGACAGGGGACGGGTGAAAAACTGTTTTTT
TRBJ1-2 | . | . | TRBV19 | CATDRTAGYGYTF | TGTGCCACTGATCGGACAGCAGGCTATGGCTACACCTTC
TRBJ1-2 | . | . | TRBV30 | CACPGRAGTNYGYTF | TGTGCCTGCCCGGGCAGGGCCGGAACTAACTATGGCTACACCTTC
TRBJ1-1 | . | . | TRBV30 | CAWSVWGSTASTEAFF | TGTGCCTGGAGTGTTTGGGGCAGTACAGCCTCCACTGAAGCTTTCTTT
TRBJ1-3 | . | once | TRBV7-9 | CASSFGTPYSGNTIYF | TGTGCCAGCAGCTTTGGGACACCATACTCTGGAAACACCATATATTTT
TRBJ1-1 | . | . | TRBV27 | CASFTGFAEAFF | TGTGCCAGCTTTACAGGGTTTGCTGAAGCTTTCTTT
TRBJ1-2 | . | . | TRBV10-3 | CAITGQNNYGYTF | TGTGCCATCACCGGACAGAATAACTATGGCTACACCTTC
TRBJ1-5 | TRBD1 | . | TRBV19 | CASSSTGNSGGQPQHF | TGTGCCAGTAGTTCGACAGGGAATTCAGGGGGTCAGCCCCAGCATTTT
TRBJ1-2 | . | few | TRBV7-2 | CASSLRGIYGYTF | TGTGCCAGCAGCTTAAGAGGGATCTATGGCTACACCTTC
TRBJ1-2 | . | . | TRBV27 | CASSLRGGADLPYGYTF | TGTGCCAGCAGTTTACGCGGGGGGGCTGATCTTCCCTATGGCTACACCTTC
TRBJ2-3 | TRBD1 | once | TRBV29-1 | CSVIRGRDRGTDTQYF | TGCAGCGTTATACGGGGACGGGACAGGGGTACAGATACGCAGTATTTT
TRBJ1-5 | . | once | TRBV10-3 | CAISDPNQPQHF | TGTGCCATCAGTGACCCTAATCAGCCCCAGCATTTT
TRBJ1-1 | . | . | TRBV2 | CASREGPNTEAFF | TGTGCCAGTAGGGAGGGGCCGAACACTGAAGCTTTCTTT
TRBJ2-5 | TRBD2 | . | TRBV6-1 | CASSVGLAGSLAQYF | TGTGCCAGCAGTGTAGGACTAGCGGGGAGCCTGGCCCAGTACTTC
TRBJ2-6 | . | . | TRBV7-3 | CASSLGRGPLVF | TGTGCCAGCAGCTTAGGCAGGGGCCCACTCGTATTC
TRBJ2-7 | TRBD1 | . | TRBV30 | CAYAPGQGLEQYF | TGTGCCTACGCCCCGGGACAGGGACTCGAGCAGTACTTC
TRBJ1-5 | . | . | TRBV7-2 | CASSLGPRAGDQPQHF | TGTGCCAGCAGCTTAGGCCCCCGGGCCGGGGATCAGCCCCAGCATTTT
TRBJ1-2 | . | once | TRBV5-6 | CASSIGTIWGKSNYGYTF | TGTGCCAGCAGCATTGGGACAATCTGGGGTAAATCGAACTATGGCTACACCTTC
TRBJ2-5 | . | . | TRBV7-3 | CASSLSPLRGVGETQYF | TGTGCCAGCAGCTTAAGCCCACTTAGGGGTGTCGGGGAGACCCAGTACTTC
TRBJ2-3 | . | . | TRBV7-2 | CASSLYLAVTDTQYF | TGTGCCAGCAGCTTATACCTAGCTGTCACCGATACGCAGTATTTT
TRBJ2-1 | TRBD2 | . | TRBV7-9 | CASRPVSGGLNEQFF | TGTGCCAGCCGCCCTGTGTCGGGGGGGCTTAATGAGCAGTTCTTC
TRBJ1-2 | . | . | TRBV20-1 | CSASQTRVLYF | TGCAGTGCTTCCCAAACCAGGGTCCTCTACTTC
TRBJ2-3 | . | . | TRBV7-2 | CASSLGRVPDTQYF | TGTGCCAGCAGCTTAGGGCGGGTACCAGATACGCAGTATTTT
TRBJ1-5 | TRBD1 | . | TRBV19 | CASSAAGTASQPQHF | TGTGCCAGTAGTGCCGCCGGGACAGCGAGTCAGCCCCAGCATTTT
TRBJ1-1 | . | . | TRBV19 | CASSNGMNTEAFF | TGTGCCAGTTCCAACGGGATGAACACTGAAGCTTTCTTT
TRBJ1-1 | . | . | TRBV5-6 | CASSSLTDRQNTEAFF | TGTGCCAGCAGCTCCCTCACTGACAGACAAAACACTGAAGCTTTCTTT
TRBJ2-7 | . | . | TRBV6-5 | CASSYSRAGPSYEQYF | TGTGCCAGCAGTTACTCGAGGGCAGGTCCTTCCTACGAGCAGTACTTC